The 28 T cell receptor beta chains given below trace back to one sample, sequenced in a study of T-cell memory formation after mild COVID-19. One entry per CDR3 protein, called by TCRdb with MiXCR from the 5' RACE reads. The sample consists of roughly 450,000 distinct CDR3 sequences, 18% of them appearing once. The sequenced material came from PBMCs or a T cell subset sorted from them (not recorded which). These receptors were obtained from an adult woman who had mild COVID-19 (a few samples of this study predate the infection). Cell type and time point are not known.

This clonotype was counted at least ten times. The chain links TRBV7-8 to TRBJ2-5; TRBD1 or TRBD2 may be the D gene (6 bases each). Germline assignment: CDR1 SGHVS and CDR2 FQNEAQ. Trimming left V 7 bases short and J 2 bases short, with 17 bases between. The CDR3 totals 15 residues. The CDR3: CASMWGAGFQETQYF. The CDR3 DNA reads TGTGCCAGCATGTGGGGGGCTGGGTTTCAAGAGACCCAGTACTTC.

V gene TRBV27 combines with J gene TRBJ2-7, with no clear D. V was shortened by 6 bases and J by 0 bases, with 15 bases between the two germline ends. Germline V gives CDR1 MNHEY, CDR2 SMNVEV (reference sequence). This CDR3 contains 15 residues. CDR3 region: CASRHDFRSSYEQYF. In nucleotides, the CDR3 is TGTGCCAGCAGGCATGACTTTAGGAGCTCCTACGAGCAGTACTTC.

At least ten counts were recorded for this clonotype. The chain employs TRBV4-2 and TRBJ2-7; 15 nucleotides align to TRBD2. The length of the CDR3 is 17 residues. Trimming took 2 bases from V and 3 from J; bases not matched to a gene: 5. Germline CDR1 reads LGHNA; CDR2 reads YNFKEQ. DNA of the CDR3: TGTGCCAGCAGCCAAAGCCTGGGACTAGCGGGAGGCTACGAGCAGTACTTC. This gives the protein CASSQSLGLAGGYEQYF.

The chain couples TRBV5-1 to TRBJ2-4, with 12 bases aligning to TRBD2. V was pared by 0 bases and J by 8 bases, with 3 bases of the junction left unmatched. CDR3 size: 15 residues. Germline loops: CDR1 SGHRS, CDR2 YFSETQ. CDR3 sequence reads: CASSLVSSGGDIQYF. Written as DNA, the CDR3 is TGCGCCAGCAGCTTGGTGTCTAGCGGGGGGGACATTCAGTACTTC.

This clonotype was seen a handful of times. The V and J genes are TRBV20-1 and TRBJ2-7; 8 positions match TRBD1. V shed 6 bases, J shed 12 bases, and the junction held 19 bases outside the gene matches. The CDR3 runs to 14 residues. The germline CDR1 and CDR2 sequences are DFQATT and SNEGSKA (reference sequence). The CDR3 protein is CSASRGRDRREVYF. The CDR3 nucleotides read TGCAGTGCAAGCAGGGGGCGCGATAGGAGAGAGGTGTACTTC.

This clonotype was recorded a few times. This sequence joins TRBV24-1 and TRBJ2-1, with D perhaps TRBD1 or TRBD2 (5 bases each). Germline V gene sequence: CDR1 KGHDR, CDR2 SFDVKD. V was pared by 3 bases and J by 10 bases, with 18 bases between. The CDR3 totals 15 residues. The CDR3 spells CATSDPGYGAGEQFF. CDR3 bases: TGTGCCACCAGTGATCCGGGGTACGGGGCGGGCGAGCAGTTCTTC.

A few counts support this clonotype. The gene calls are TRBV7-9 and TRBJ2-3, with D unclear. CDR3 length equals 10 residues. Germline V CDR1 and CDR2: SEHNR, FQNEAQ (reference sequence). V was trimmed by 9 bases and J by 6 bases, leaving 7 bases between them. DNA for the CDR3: TGTGCCAGTGACTTGGATACGCAGTATTTT. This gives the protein CASDLDTQYF.

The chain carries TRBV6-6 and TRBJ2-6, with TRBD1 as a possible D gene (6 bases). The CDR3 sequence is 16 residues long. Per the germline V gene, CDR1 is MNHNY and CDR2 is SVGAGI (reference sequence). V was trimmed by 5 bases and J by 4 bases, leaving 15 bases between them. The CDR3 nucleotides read TGTGCCAGCAGTCCACAGGGCCTCTCCGGGGCCAACGTCCTGACTTTC. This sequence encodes CASSPQGLSGANVLTF.

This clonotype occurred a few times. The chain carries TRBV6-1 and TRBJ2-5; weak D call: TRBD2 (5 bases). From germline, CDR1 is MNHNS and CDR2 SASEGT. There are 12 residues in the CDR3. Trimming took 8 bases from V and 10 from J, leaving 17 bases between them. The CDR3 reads CASLPYRGSQYF. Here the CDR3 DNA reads TGTGCCAGCTTGCCCTATCGGGGTAGCCAGTACTTC.

DNA of the CDR3: TGTGCCAGCAGTTACAGAACTCGGCCTAGCAGATCCTACGAGCAGTACTTC. Its translation: CASSYRTRPSRSYEQYF. This chain links TRBV6-6 with TRBJ2-7, with D perhaps TRBD2 (5 bases). The CDR3 is made up of 17 amino acids. V was shortened by 2 bases and J by 1 base, with 18 bases between the two germline ends. Germline V gene lookup returns CDR1 MNHNY and CDR2 SVGAGI (reference sequence).

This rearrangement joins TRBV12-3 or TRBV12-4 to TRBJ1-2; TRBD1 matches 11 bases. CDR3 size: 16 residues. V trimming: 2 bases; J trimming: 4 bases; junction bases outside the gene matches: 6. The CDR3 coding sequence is TGTGCCAGCAGTTTATCCCGGACAGGGGGCTTCTATGGCTACACCTTC. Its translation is CASSLSRTGGFYGYTF.

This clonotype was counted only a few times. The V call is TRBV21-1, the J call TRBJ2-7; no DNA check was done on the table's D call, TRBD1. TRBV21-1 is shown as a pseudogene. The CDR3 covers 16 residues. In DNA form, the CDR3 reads TGTGCCAGCAGCCCTCGAGGGTGGGACCACCCCTACGAGCAGTACTTC. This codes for CASSPRGWDHPYEQYF.

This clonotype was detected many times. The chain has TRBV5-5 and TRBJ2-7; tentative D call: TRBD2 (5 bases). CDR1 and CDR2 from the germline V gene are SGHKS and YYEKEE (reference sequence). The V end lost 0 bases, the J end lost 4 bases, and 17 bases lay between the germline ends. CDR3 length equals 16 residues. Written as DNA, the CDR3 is TGTGCCAGCAGCTTGGCGGCGGCCACACGGGGATACGAGCAGTACTTC. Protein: CASSLAAATRGYEQYF.

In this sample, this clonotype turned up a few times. CDR3 in amino acids: CASSLNRGRDTEAFF. CDR3 DNA sequence: TGTGCCAGCAGCTTAAACAGGGGGCGCGACACTGAAGCTTTCTTT. This chain joins TRBV11-3 and TRBJ1-1; TRBD1 agrees at 9 bases. V lost 2 bases and J lost 3; bases outside the gene matches: 4. The CDR3 length is 15 residues. CDR1 is SGHNT, CDR2 YENEEA, per germline.

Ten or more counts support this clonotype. The CDR3 spells CASSLLDGELFF. The CDR3 DNA sequence: TGTGCCAGCAGTCTTCTGGACGGGGAGCTGTTTTTT. The chain carries TRBV6-5 and TRBJ2-2; D remains ambiguous. CDR3 length: 12 residues. The germline V gene has CDR1 MNHEY and CDR2 SVGAGI. Trimming left V 5 bases short and J 7 bases short, with 8 bases between.

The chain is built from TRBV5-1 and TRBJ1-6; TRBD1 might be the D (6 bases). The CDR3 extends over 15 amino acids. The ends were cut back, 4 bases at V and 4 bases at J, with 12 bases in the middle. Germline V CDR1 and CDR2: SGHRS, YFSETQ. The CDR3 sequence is CASSRRTDYNSPLHF. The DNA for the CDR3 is TGCGCCAGCAGCCGGAGGACAGATTATAATTCACCCCTCCACTTT.

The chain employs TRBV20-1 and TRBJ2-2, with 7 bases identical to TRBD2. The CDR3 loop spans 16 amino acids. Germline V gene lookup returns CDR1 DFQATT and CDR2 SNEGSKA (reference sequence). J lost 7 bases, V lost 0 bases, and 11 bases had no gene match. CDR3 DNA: TGCAGTGCTAGAGATAAGGCTAGCGGCCTTGGCGGGGAGCTGTTTTTT. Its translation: CSARDKASGLGGELFF.

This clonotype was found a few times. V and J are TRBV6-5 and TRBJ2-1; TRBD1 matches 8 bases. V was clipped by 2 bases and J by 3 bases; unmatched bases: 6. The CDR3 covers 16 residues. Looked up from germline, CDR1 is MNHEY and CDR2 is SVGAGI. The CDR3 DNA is TGTGCCAGCAGTTACCGCGGACAGGGCGGCTACAATGAGCAGTTCTTC. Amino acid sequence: CASSYRGQGGYNEQFF.

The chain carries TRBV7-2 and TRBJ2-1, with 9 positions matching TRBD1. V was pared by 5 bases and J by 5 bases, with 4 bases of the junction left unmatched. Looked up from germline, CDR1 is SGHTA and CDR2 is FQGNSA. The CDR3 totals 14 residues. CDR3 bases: TGTGCCAGCAGCCACGGGACAGGGAACAATGAGCAGTTCTTC. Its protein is CASSHGTGNNEQFF.

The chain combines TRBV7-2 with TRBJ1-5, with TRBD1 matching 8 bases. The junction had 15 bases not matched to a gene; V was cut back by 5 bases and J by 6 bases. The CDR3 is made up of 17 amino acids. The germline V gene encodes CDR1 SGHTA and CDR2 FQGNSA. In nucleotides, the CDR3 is TGTGCCAGCAGCCGCCGCCCGGACAGGGCCGCGGGTCAGCCCCAGCATTTT. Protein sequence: CASSRRPDRAAGQPQHF.

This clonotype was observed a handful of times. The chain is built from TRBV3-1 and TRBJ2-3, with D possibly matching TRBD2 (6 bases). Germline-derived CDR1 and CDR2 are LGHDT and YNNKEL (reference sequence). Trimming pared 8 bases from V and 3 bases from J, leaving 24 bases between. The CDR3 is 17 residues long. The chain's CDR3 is CASGLNWGDPRTDTQYF. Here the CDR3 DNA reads TGTGCCAGCGGGCTGAATTGGGGGGACCCTCGGACAGATACGCAGTATTTT.

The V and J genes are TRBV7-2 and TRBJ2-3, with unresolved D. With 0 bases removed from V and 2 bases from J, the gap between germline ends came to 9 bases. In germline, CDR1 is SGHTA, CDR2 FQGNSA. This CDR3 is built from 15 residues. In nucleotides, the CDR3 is TGTGCCAGCAGCTTAGCGGGATACTACACAGATACGCAGTATTTT. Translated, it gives CASSLAGYYTDTQYF. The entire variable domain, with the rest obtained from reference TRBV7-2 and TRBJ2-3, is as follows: GAGVSQSPSNKVTEKGKDVELRCDPISGHTALYWYRQSLGQGLEFLIYFQGNSAPDKSGLPSDRFSAERTGGSVSTLTIQRTQQEDSAVYLCASSLAGYYTDTQYFGPGTRLTVL.

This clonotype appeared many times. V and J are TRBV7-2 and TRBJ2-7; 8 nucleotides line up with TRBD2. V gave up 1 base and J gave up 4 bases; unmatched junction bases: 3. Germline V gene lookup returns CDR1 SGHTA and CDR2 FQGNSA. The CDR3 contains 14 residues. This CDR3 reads CASSLGLAGYEQYF. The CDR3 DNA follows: TGTGCCAGCAGCTTAGGGTTAGCGGGATACGAGCAGTACTTC. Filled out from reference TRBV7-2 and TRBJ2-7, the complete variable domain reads GAGVSQSPSNKVTEKGKDVELRCDPISGHTALYWYRQSLGQGLEFLIYFQGNSAPDKSGLPSDRFSAERTGGSVSTLTIQRTQQEDSAVYLCASSLGLAGYEQYFGPGTRLTVT.

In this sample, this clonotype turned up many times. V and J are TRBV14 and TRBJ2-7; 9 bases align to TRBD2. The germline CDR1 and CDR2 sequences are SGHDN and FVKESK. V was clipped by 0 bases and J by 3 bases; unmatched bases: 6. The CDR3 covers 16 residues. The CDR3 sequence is CASSQEGTSFDYEQYF. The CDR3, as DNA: TGTGCCAGCAGCCAAGAGGGGACTAGCTTCGACTACGAGCAGTACTTC.

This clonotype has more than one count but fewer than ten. This CDR3 is CASSLTGTGRTDTQYF. The CDR3 DNA reads TGTGCCAGCAGCTTGACAGGGACAGGGAGAACAGATACGCAGTATTTT. The chain couples TRBV7-2 to TRBJ2-3, with 9 bases identical to TRBD1. The CDR3 covers 16 residues. In germline, CDR1 is SGHTA, CDR2 FQGNSA. The junction had 7 bases not matched to a gene; V was cut back by 3 bases and J by 3 bases.

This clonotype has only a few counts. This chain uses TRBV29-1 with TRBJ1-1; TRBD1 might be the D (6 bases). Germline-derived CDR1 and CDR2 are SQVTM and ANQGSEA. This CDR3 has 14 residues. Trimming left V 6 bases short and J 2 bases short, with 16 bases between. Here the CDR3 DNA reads TGCAGCGTGGAGGGGGGACACCGTAACACTGAAGCTTTCTTT. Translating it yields CSVEGGHRNTEAFF.

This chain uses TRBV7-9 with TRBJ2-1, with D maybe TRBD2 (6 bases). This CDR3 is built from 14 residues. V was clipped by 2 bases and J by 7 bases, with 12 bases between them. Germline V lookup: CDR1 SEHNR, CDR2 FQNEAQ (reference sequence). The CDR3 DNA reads TGTGCCAGCAGCTTACCGGGAGTCGGGAATGAGCAGTTCTTC. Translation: CASSLPGVGNEQFF.

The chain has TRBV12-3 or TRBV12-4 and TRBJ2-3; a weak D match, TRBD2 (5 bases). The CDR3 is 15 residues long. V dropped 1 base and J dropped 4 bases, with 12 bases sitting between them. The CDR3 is CASSLDGIEADTQYF. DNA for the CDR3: TGTGCCAGCAGTTTAGACGGGATCGAGGCAGATACGCAGTATTTT.